The clone carrying this T cell receptor beta chain came up many times. Its target is unknown. This record belongs to a study of metastatic and nonmetastatic thyroid tumors. Overall study: The comparison covered peripheral blood and tumor or nodule tissue in malignant and benign thyroid patients.

Original handling: The study took CDR3 differences across clinicopathological groups and made a distant-metastasis classifier for papillary thyroid cancer from them. Via MiXCR, TCRdb re-called the PCR reads. The V and J calls shown here were made by TCRdb, not taken from the authors' results. Of approximately 15,000 clones detected, 23% appear once; the ten largest clones hold roughly 7.1%. Study results and limitations: Benign nodules were reported to have significantly lower TCR beta diversity than malignant thyroid tumors, in blood and tumor.

All patients reached thyroid surgery having received no treatment beforehand. In germline, CDR1 is DFQATT, CDR2 SNEGSKA (reference sequence). Trimming left V 0 bases short and J 5 bases short, with 17 bases between. The CDR3 is 16 residues long. The V call is TRBV20-1, the J call TRBJ2-1, with D possibly TRBD2 on 5 matching bases. The specimen sequenced was adjacent normal tissue. The clonotype comes from a female donor with papillary thyroid cancer or a benign thyroid nodule (not recorded which). Some clones in this sample may be carry-over from other donors' samples. The CDR3 DNA sequence: TGCAGTGCTAGAGATCGGAGACTACTATTCCACAATGAGCAGTTCTTC. This translates into CSARDRRLLFHNEQFF.